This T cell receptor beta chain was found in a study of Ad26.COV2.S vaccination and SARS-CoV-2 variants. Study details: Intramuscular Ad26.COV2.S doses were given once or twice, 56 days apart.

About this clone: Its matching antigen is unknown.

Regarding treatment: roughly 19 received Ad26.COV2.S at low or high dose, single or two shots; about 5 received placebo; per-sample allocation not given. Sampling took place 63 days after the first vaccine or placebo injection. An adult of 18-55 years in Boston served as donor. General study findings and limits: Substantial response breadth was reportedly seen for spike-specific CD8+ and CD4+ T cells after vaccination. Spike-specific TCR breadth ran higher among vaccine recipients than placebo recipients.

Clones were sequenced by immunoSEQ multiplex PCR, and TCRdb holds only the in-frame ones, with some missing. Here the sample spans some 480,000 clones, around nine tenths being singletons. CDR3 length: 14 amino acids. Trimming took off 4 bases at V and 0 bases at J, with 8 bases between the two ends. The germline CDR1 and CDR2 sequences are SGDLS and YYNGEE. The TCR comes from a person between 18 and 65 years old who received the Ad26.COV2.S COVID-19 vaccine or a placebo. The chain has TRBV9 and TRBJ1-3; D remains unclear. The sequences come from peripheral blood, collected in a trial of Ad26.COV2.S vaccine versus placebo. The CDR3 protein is CASSKVGSGNTIYF. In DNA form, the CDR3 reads TGTGCCAGCAGCAAAGTGGGCTCTGGAAACACCATATATTTT. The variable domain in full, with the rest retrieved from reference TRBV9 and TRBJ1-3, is DSGVTQTPKHLITATGQRVTLRCSPRSGDLSVYWYQQSLDQGLQFLIQYYNGEERAKGNILERFSAQQFPDLHSELNLSSLELGDSALYFCASSKVGSGNTIYFGEGSWLTVV.